This T cell receptor (beta chain) was recovered during a study of blood T cell repertoires in COVID-19. Assay used: immunoSEQ multiplex PCR; TCRdb lists only in-frame clones, some missing. Of 25,000 to 35,000 clones in the sample, 65% to 90% were seen once. Per the germline V gene, CDR1 is SGHTS and CDR2 is YDEGEE. This CDR3 spans 16 amino acids. The junction had 9 bases not matched to a gene; V was cut back by 3 bases and J by 4 bases. The chain recombines TRBV5-8 with TRBJ2-3, with 9 bases lining up with TRBD1. Source material: peripheral blood. The receptor's source is a human donor in a cohort sampled during active COVID-19. The CDR3 reads CASSSGQGQKADTQYF. The CDR3 DNA reads TGTGCCAGCAGCTCGGGACAGGGTCAGAAGGCAGATACGCAGTATTTT.